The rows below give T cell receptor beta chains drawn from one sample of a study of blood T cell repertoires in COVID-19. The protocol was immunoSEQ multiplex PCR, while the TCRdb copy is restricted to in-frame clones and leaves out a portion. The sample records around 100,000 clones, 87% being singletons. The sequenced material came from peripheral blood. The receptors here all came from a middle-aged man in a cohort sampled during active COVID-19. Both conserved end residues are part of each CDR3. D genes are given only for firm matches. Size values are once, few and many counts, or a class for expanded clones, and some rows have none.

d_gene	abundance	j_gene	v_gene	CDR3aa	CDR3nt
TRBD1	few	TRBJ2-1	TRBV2	CASMGQGAGNEQFF	TGTGCCAGCATGGGACAGGGGGCGGGCAATGAGCAGTTCTTC
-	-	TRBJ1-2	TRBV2	CASSDPHRLLNYGYTF	TGTGCCAGCAGTGACCCCCATAGACTCCTTAACTATGGCTACACCTTC
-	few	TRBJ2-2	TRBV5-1	CASSLDYTGELFF	TGCGCCAGCAGCTTGGACTACACCGGGGAGCTGTTTTTT
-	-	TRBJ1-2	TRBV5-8	CASSRMGLYGYTF	TGTGCCAGCAGCCGCATGGGGCTATATGGCTACACCTTC
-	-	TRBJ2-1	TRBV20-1	CSARLFNEQFF	TGCAGTGCTCGACTGTTCAATGAGCAGTTCTTC
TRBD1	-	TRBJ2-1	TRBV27	CASSLRTGSNEQFF	TGTGCCAGCAGTCTCCGGACAGGTTCCAATGAGCAGTTCTTC
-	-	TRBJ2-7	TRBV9	CASSVAANSYEQYF	TGTGCCAGCAGCGTAGCTGCTAACTCCTACGAGCAGTACTTC
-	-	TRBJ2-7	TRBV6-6	CASSYVVGLTVHEQYF	TGTGCCAGCAGTTACGTTGTGGGCCTAACGGTCCACGAGCAGTACTTC
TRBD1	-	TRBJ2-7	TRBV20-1	CSASGGTGAAEQYF	TGCAGTGCTAGTGGCGGGACAGGGGCCGCCGAGCAGTACTTC
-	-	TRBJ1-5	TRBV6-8	CASSYGGGGEPQHF	TGTGCCAGCAGTTACGGAGGGGGAGGGGAGCCCCAGCATTTT
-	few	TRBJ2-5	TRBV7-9	CASGDNKVKETQYF	TGTGCCAGCGGGGACAACAAAGTTAAAGAGACCCAGTACTTC
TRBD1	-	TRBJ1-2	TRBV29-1	CSVEGTGDGYTF	TGCAGCGTTGAAGGGACAGGGGACGGCTACACCTTC
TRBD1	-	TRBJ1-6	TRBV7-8	CASSLLTGGNYNSPLHF	TGTGCCAGCAGCTTGCTTACAGGGGGAAACTATAATTCACCCCTCCACTTT
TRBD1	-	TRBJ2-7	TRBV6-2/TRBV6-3	CASSYSTGAAYEQYF	TGTGCCAGCAGTTACTCGACAGGGGCAGCCTACGAGCAGTACTTC
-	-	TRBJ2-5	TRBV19	CASSIGPQQETQYF	TGTGCCAGTAGTATAGGGCCGCAGCAAGAGACCCAGTACTTC
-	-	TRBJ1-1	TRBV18	CASSEALNTEAFF	TGTGCCAGCTCCGAGGCTTTGAACACTGAAGCTTTCTTT
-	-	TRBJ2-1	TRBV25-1	CASSTGGGPNEQFF	TGTGCCAGCAGTACTGGGGGGGGCCCCAATGAGCAGTTCTTC
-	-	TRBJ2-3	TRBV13	CASSLEDSRSTDTQYF	TGTGCCAGCAGCTTAGAGGACAGCAGGAGCACAGATACGCAGTATTTT
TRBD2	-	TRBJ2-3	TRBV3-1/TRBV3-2	CASSPSLGRGATDTQYF	TGTGCCAGCAGCCCTTCCCTCGGGCGGGGGGCCACAGATACGCAGTATTTT
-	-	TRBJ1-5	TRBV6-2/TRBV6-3	CASSPARRSNQPQHF	TGTGCCAGCAGCCCGGCGCGGCGGAGCAATCAGCCCCAGCATTTT
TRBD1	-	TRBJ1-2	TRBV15	CATSRPGTGVGGYTF	TGTGCCACCAGCAGACCGGGGACAGGGGTAGGTGGCTACACCTTC
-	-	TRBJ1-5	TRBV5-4	CASSYNGNQPQHF	TGTGCCAGCAGCTACAACGGCAATCAGCCCCAGCATTTT
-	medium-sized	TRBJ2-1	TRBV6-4	CASSDSTEKEQFF	TGTGCCAGCAGTGACTCGACAGAGAAGGAGCAGTTCTTC
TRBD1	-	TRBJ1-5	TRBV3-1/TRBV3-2	CASSQRSGGSSGYQPQHF	TGTGCCAGCAGCCAAAGATCAGGGGGGAGTAGTGGGTATCAGCCCCAGCATTTT
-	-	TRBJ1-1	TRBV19	CASSPALEGNTEAFF	TGTGCCAGTAGTCCGGCGCTGGAGGGGAACACTGAAGCTTTCTTT
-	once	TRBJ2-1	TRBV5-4	CASSSGTERNNNEQFF	TGTGCCAGCAGCTCGGGAACAGAACGAAACAACAATGAGCAGTTCTTC
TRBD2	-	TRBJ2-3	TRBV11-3	CASSDGGTTSTDTQYF	TGTGCCAGCAGCGACGGGGGGACCACTAGCACAGATACGCAGTATTTT
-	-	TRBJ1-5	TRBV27	CASSQGLGGRPQHF	TGTGCCAGCAGCCAGGGACTGGGAGGGAGGCCCCAGCATTTT
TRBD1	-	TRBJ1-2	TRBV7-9	CASKKGTGAYGYTF	TGTGCCAGCAAGAAGGGGACAGGGGCTTATGGCTACACCTTC
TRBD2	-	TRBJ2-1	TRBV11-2	CASSLRFGTSGVNEQFF	TGTGCCAGCAGCTTAAGGTTTGGGACTAGCGGGGTCAATGAGCAGTTCTTC
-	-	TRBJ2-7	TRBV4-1	CASSQVPGLFEQYF	TGCGCCAGCAGCCAAGTGCCAGGGTTGTTCGAGCAGTACTTC
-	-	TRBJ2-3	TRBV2	CASRAGTSADTQYF	TGTGCCAGCAGAGCCGGGACTTCGGCCGATACGCAGTATTTT
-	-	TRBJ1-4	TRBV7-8	CASSLFLPGSTNEKLFF	TGTGCCAGCAGCTTATTCCTTCCAGGATCAACTAATGAAAAACTGTTTTTT
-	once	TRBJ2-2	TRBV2	CASRGLRPQNTGELFF	TGTGCCAGCAGAGGTCTCAGGCCTCAGAACACCGGGGAGCTGTTTTTT
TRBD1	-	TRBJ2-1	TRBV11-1	CASTHRDRGRNEQFF	TGTGCCAGCACGCACCGGGACAGGGGGCGCAATGAGCAGTTCTTC
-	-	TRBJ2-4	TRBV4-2	CASSQDRGTSKNIQYF	TGTGCCAGCAGCCAAGACAGGGGTACGTCCAAAAACATTCAGTACTTC
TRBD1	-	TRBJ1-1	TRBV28	CASSLGAGGKSEAFF	TGTGCCAGCAGTCTGGGGGCAGGGGGCAAGAGTGAAGCTTTCTTT
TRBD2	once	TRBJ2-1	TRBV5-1	CASSFLAGDYNEQFF	TGCGCCAGCAGCTTTCTAGCGGGGGATTACAATGAGCAGTTCTTC
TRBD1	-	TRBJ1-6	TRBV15	CATSERDRGNSPLHF	TGTGCCACCAGCGAAAGGGACAGGGGGAATTCACCCCTCCACTTT
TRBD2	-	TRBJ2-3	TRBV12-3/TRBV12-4	CASSRGVDTQYF	TGTGCCAGCAGTCGGGGGGTCGATACGCAGTATTTT
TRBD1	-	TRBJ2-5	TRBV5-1	CASSPGTGKETQYF	TGCGCCAGCAGCCCCGGGACAGGGAAGGAGACCCAGTACTTC
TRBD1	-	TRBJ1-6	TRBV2	CASSPTGDSPLHF	TGTGCCAGCAGTCCGACAGGGGATTCACCCCTCCACTTT
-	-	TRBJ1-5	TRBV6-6	CASSWSQGEQPQHF	TGTGCCAGCAGTTGGAGTCAGGGTGAACAGCCCCAGCATTTT
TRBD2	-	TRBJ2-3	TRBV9	CASTLWGGKTDTQYF	TGTGCCAGCACCCTCTGGGGGGGGAAGACAGATACGCAGTATTTT
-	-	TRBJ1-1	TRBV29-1	CSVKDRMNTEAFF	TGCAGCGTAAAAGACAGGATGAACACTGAAGCTTTCTTT
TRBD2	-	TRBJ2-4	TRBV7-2	CASSLAGGGMDIQYF	TGTGCCAGCAGCCTGGCGGGGGGCGGGATGGACATTCAGTACTTC
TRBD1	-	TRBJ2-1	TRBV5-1	CASSLVSGQKIVNEQFF	TGCGCCAGCAGCTTGGTATCGGGACAGAAAATAGTCAATGAGCAGTTCTTC
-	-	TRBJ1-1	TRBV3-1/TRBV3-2	CASSPQGNTEAFF	TGTGCCAGCAGCCCCCAGGGGAACACTGAAGCTTTCTTT
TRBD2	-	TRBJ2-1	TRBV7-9	CASSLVTSGNNEQFF	TGTGCCAGCAGCTTGGTAACTAGCGGGAACAATGAGCAGTTCTTC
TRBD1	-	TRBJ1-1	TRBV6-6	CASTWDRNTEAFF	TGTGCCAGCACCTGGGACAGGAACACTGAAGCTTTCTTT
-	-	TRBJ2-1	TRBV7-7	CASSRTGNYNEQFF	TGTGCCAGCAGCCGGACTGGGAACTACAATGAGCAGTTCTTC
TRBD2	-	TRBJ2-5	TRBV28	CASRSPGLAGGRETQYF	TGTGCCAGCAGGTCTCCTGGGCTAGCGGGGGGGCGAGAGACCCAGTACTTC